Given below is one TCR beta chain in context. Per the original data handling: Reference gene primer amplification gave estimated nucleated cell counts. Sequenced by immunoSEQ multiplex PCR; TCRdb stores in-frame clones only, minus some. The V and J calls and clone size come from that table; D and trimming were worked out from the DNA. Here the sample spans roughly 150,000 clones, about 89% being singletons. This sample was taken from a study of blood T cell repertoires in COVID-19. Study background: Some COVID-19 samples were acute and others convalescent; all came from the United States, Italy and Spain. PBMCs, B-cell-depleted T cells, or T cells were the source of the cDNA or gDNA that made up the material.

Germline CDR1 is SNHLY and CDR2 is FYNNEI. The V segment lost 0 bases and the J segment 5 bases; nucleotides outside the gene matches: 9. The CDR3 runs to 17 residues. Sequencing used peripheral blood. This chain connects TRBV2 to TRBJ2-3; 9 bases fit TRBD1. The sequence derives from a man older than 75 with acute or convalescent COVID-19. In DNA form, the CDR3 reads TGTGCCAGCAGTGAAGCGTATGGGGACAGGGCCCTAGATACGCAGTATTTT. The encoded protein is CASSEAYGDRALDTQYF. Full variable domain (outside the CDR3, taken from reference TRBV2 and TRBJ2-3): EPEVTQTPSHQVTQMGQEVILRCVPISNHLYFYWYRQILGQKVEFLVSFYNNEISEKSEIFDDQFSVERPDGSNFTLKIRSTKLEDSAMYFCASSEAYGDRALDTQYFGPGTRLTVL.